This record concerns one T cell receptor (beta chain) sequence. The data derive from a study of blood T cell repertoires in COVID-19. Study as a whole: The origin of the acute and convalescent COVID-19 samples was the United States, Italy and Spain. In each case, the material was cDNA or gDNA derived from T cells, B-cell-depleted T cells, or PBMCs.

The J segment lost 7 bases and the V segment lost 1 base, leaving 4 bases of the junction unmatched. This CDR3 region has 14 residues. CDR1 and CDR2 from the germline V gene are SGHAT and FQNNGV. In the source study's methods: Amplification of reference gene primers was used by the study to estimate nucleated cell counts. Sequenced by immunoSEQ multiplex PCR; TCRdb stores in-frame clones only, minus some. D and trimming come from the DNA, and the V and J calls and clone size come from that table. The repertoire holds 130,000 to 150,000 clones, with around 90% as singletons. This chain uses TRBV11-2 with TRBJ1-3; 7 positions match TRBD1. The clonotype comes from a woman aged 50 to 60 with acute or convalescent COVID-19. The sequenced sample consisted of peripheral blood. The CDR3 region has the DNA TGTGCCAGCAGCTTAGCAGGGGGTTATAACACCATATATTTT. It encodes CASSLAGGYNTIYF.